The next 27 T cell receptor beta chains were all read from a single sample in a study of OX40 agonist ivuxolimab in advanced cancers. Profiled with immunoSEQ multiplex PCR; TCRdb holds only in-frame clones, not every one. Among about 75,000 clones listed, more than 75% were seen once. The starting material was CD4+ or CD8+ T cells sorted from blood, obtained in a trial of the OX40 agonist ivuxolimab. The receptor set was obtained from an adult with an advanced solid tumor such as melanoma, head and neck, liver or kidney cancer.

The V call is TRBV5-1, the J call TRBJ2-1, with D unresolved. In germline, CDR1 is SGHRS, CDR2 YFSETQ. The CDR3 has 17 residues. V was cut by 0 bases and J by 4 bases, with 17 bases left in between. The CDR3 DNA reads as TGCGCCAGCAGCTTGGTGGGTGGTGCCATAAGTTACAATGAGCAGTTCTTC. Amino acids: CASSLVGGAISYNEQFF.

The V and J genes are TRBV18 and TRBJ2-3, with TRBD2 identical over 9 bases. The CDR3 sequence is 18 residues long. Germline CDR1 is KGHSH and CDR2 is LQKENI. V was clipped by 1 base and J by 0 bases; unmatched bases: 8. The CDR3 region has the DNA TGTGCCAGCTCACCACAGGCTAGCGGGGCCGCTAGCACAGATACGCAGTATTTT. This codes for CASSPQASGAASTDTQYF.

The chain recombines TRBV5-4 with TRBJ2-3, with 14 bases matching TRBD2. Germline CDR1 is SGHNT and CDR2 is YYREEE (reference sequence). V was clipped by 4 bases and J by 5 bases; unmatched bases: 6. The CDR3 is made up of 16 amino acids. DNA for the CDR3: TGTGCCAGCAGCCAGACTAGCGGGAGGGCCGGAGATACGCAGTATTTT. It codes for CASSQTSGRAGDTQYF.

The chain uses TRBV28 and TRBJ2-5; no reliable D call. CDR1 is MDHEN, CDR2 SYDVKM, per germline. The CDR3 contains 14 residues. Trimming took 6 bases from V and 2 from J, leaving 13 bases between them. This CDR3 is CASSLIGSQETQYF. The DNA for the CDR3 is TGTGCCAGCAGCCTCATCGGATCTCAAGAGACCCAGTACTTC.

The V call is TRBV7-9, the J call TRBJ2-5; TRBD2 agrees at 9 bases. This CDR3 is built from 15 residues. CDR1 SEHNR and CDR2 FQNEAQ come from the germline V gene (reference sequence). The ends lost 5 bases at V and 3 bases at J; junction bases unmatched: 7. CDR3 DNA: TGTGCCAGCAGCCTTAGCGGGAGAGAAGAAGAGACCCAGTACTTC. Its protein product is CASSLSGREEETQYF.

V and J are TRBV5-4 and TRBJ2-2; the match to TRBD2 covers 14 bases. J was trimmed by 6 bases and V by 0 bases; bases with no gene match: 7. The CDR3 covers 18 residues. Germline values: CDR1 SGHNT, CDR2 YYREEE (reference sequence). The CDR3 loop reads CASSLGLAGGPIAGELFF. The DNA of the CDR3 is TGTGCCAGCAGCTTGGGACTAGCGGGAGGGCCTATCGCCGGGGAGCTGTTTTTT. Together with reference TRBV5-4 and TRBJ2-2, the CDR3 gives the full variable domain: ETGVTQSPTHLIKTRGQQVTLRCSSQSGHNTVSWYQQALGQGPQFIFQYYREEENGRGNFPPRFSGLQFPNYSSELNVNALELDDSALYLCASSLGLAGGPIAGELFFGEGSRLTVL.

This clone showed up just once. The CDR3: CASSPGQGAQTDTQYF. Here the CDR3 DNA reads TGTGCCAGCAGCCCGGGACAGGGGGCGCAAACAGATACGCAGTATTTT. The chain combines TRBV4-2 with TRBJ2-3; TRBD1 agrees at 12 bases. The germline CDR1 and CDR2 sequences are LGHNA and YNFKEQ. V lost 4 bases, J lost 3 bases, and 5 bases stayed unmatched. This CDR3 contains 16 residues.

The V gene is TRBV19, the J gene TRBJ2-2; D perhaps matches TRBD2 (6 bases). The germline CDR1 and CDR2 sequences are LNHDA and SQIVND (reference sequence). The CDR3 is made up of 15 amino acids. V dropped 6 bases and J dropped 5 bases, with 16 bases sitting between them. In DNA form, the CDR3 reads TGTGCCAGTAGCATTATCGCTAGCGTAACCGGGGAGCTGTTTTTT. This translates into CASSIIASVTGELFF.

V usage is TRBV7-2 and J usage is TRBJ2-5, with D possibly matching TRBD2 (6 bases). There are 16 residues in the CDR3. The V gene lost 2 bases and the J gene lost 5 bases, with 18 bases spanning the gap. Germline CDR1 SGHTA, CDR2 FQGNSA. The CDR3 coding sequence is TGTGCCAGCAGCTTAACGGGGGAACCCCAATCGGAGACCCAGTACTTC. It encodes CASSLTGEPQSETQYF. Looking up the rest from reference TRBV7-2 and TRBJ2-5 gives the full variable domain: GAGVSQSPSNKVTEKGKDVELRCDPISGHTALYWYRQSLGQGLEFLIYFQGNSAPDKSGLPSDRFSAERTGGSVSTLTIQRTQQEDSAVYLCASSLTGEPQSETQYFGPGTRLLVL.

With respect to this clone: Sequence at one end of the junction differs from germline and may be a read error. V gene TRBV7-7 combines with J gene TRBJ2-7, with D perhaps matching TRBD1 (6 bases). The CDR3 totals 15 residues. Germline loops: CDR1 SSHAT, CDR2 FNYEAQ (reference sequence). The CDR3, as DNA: TGTGCTAGCAGCCCTAGGACAGAGCCAACTGGCGAGCAGTACTTC. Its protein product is CASSPRTEPTGEQYF.

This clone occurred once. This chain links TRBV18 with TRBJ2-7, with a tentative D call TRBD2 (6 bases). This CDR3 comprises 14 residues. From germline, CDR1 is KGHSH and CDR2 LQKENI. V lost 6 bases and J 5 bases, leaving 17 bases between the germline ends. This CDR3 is CASSPGSRGHEQYF. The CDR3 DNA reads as TGTGCCAGCTCGCCCGGGAGCCGAGGGCACGAGCAGTACTTC.

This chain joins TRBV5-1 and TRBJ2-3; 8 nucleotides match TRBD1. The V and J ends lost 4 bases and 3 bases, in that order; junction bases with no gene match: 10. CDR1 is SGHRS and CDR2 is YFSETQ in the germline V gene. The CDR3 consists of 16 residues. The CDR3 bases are TGCGCCAGCAGCCTCATCGGACAGGGAAGAACAGATACGCAGTATTTT. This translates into CASSLIGQGRTDTQYF.

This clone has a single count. The CDR3 here is CASSKAPKNTEAFF. CDR3 nucleotides: TGTGCCAGCAGCAAAGCCCCGAAGAACACTGAAGCTTTCTTT. The V gene is TRBV21-1, the J gene TRBJ1-1. TRBV21-1 is recorded as a pseudogene. CDR3 length equals 14 residues.

CDR3 DNA sequence: TGTGCCAGCAGTTCCAGCGGGGTCTACAATGAGCAGTTCTTC. It translates to CASSSSGVYNEQFF. The chain combines TRBV2 with TRBJ2-1; 7 positions match TRBD2. The CDR3 consists of 14 residues. The germline CDR1 and CDR2 sequences are SNHLY and FYNNEI. J gave up 3 bases and V 5 bases, and 4 bases lay outside the gene matches.

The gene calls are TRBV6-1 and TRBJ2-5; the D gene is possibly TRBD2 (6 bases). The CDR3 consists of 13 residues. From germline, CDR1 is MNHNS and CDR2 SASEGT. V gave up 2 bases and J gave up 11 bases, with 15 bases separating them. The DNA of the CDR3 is TGTGCCAGCAGTGAAATTGTGGGCCGGGAGCAGTACTTC. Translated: CASSEIVGREQYF.

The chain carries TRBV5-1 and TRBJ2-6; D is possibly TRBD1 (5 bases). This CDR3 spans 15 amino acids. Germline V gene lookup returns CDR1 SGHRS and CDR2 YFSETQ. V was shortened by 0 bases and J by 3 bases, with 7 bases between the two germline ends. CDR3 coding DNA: TGCGCCAGCAGCTTGGCAGGGATTGGGGCCAACGTCCTGACTTTC. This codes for CASSLAGIGANVLTF. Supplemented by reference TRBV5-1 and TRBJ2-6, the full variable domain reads KAGVTQTPRYLIKTRGQQVTLSCSPISGHRSVSWYQQTPGQGLQFLFEYFSETQRNKGNFPGRFSGRQFSNSRSEMNVSTLELGDSALYLCASSLAGIGANVLTFGAGSRLTVL.

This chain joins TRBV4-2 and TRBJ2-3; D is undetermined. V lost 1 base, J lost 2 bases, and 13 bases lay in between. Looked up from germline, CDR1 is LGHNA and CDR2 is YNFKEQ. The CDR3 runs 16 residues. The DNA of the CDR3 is TGTGCCAGCAGCCAAGTGGCCGTTATTACCACAGATACGCAGTATTTT. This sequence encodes CASSQVAVITTDTQYF.

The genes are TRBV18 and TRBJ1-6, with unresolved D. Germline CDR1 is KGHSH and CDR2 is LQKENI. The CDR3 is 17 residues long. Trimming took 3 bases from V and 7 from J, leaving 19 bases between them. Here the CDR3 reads CASSPDEFGRKNSPLHF. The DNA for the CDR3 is TGTGCCAGCTCACCGGATGAATTTGGACGGAAAAATTCACCCCTCCACTTT.

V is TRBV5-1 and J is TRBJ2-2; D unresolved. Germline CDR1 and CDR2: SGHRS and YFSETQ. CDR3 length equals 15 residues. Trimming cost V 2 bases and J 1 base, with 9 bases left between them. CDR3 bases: TGCGCCAGCAGCTTCCGGACGGAGAACACCGGGGAGCTGTTTTTT. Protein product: CASSFRTENTGELFF.

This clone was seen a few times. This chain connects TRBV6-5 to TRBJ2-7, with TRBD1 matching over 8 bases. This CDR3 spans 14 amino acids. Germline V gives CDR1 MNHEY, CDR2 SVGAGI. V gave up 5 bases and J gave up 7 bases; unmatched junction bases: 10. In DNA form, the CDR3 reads TGTGCCAGCAGTCCCCCCAGGGGGCTAGGAGAGCAGTACTTC. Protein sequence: CASSPPRGLGEQYF.

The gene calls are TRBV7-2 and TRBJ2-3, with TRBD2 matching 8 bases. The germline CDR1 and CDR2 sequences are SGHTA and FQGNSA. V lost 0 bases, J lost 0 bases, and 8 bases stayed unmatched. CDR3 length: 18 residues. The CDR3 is CASSLAGVSGISTDTQYF. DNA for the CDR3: TGTGCCAGCAGCTTAGCGGGGGTTAGCGGGATTAGCACAGATACGCAGTATTTT.

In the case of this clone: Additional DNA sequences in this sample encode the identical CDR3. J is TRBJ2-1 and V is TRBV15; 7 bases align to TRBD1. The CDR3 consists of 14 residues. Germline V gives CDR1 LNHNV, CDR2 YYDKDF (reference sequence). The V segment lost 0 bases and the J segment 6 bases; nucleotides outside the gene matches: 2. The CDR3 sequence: CATSRDYRGNEQFF. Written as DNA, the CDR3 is TGTGCCACCAGCAGAGATTACAGGGGCAATGAGCAGTTCTTC.

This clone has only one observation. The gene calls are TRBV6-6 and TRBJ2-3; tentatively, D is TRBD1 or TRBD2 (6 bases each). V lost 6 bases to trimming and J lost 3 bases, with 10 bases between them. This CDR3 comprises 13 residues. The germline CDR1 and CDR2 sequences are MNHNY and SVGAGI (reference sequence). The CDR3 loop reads CASRGGGTDTQYF. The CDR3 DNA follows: TGTGCCAGCAGGGGGGGCGGGACAGATACGCAGTATTTT.

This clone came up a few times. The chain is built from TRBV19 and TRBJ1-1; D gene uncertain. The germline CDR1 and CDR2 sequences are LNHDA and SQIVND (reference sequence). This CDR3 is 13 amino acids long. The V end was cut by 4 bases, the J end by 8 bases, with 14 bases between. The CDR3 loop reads CASSTRVQGEAFF. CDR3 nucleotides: TGTGCCAGTAGTACCCGGGTTCAAGGGGAAGCTTTCTTT.

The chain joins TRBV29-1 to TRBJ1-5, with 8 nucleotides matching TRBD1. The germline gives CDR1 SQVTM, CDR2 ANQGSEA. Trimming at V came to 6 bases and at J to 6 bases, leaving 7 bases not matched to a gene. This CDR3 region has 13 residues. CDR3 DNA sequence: TGCAGCGTCGCCCAGGGGGCGGCTCAGCCCCAGCATTTT. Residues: CSVAQGAAQPQHF.

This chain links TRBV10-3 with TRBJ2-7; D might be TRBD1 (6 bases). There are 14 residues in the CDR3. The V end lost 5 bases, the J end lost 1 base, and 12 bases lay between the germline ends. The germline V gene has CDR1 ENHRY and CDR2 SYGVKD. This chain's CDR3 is CAISNNRVSYEQYF. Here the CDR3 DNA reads TGTGCCATCAGTAACAACAGGGTATCCTACGAGCAGTACTTC.

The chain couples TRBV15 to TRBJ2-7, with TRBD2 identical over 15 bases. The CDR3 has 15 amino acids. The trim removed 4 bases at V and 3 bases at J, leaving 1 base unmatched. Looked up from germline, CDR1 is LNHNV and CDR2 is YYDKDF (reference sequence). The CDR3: CATSMGLAGGYEQYF. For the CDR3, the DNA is TGTGCCACCAGCATGGGACTAGCGGGAGGCTACGAGCAGTACTTC.